This entry lists 20 T cell receptor beta chains sequenced from one sample in a study of human T cells and chemical hapten exposure. Time point here: patch test 2, 6 weeks after DPC sensitization. Specified treatment: therapeutic diphenylcyclopropenone sensitization with weekly scalp DPC. TCRdb used MiXCR to reprocess the RACE reads, holding one entry per CDR3 protein. The sample contains more than 85,000 distinct CDR3 sequences, approximately 10% of which appear only once. The sequenced sample was whole blood, obtained in connection with sensitization to the hapten diphenylcyclopropenone (DPC). These receptors came from a man aged 35 to 55 with alopecia areata. Some clones in this sample may be carry-over from other donors' samples.

This clonotype was seen more than once but under ten times. The V gene is TRBV5-1, the J gene TRBJ2-3; tentatively, D is TRBD2 (5 bases). The germline gives CDR1 SGHRS, CDR2 YFSETQ. V was pared by 0 bases and J by 0 bases, with 11 bases between. The CDR3 totals 16 residues. DNA of the CDR3: TGCGCCAGCAGCTTGGCCCTAGCCGTCAGCACAGATACGCAGTATTTT. Protein sequence: CASSLALAVSTDTQYF.

This clonotype was found many times. This rearrangement joins TRBV29-1 to TRBJ2-1; 9 bases line up with TRBD2. Germline loops: CDR1 SQVTM, CDR2 ANQGSEA. The CDR3 runs to 18 residues. J was trimmed by 7 bases and V by 0 bases; bases with no gene match: 16. CDR3 sequence: CSVEDTDLAGWYENEQFF. The DNA of the CDR3 is TGCAGCGTTGAAGATACGGATCTAGCGGGATGGTATGAGAATGAGCAGTTCTTC.

This chain joins TRBV11-2 and TRBJ2-7, with 7 bases identical to TRBD2. The J segment lost 6 bases and the V segment lost 5 bases, leaving 7 bases of the junction unmatched. The germline V gene encodes CDR1 SGHAT and CDR2 FQNNGV. This CDR3 contains 13 residues. The CDR3 nucleotides are TGTGCCAGCAGCCCTAGCTGGGGGGGCGAGCAGTACGTC. Its translation is CASSPSWGGEQYV.

There are many counts of this clonotype. This CDR3 is CSVPGTGGDGYTF. In DNA form, the CDR3 reads TGCAGCGTTCCCGGGACAGGGGGTGACGGCTACACCTTC. This chain connects TRBV29-1 to TRBJ1-2, with TRBD1 matching over 11 bases. Germline values: CDR1 SQVTM, CDR2 ANQGSEA. The J segment lost 8 bases and the V segment lost 5 bases, leaving 7 bases of the junction unmatched. The CDR3 is 13 amino acids.

This clonotype appeared a few times. The J gene is TRBJ2-7, the V gene TRBV6-5; no clear D. Trimming cost V 0 bases and J 6 bases, with 12 bases left between them. Germline CDR1 MNHEY, CDR2 SVGAGI. This CDR3 is 14 amino acids long. CDR3 bases: TGTGCCAGCAGTTACTCGTTACAAATTGGCGAGCAGTACTTC. This encodes CASSYSLQIGEQYF.

J is TRBJ2-3 and V is TRBV30, with 8 positions matching TRBD2. The CDR3 totals 14 residues. With V trimmed by 4 bases and J by 4 bases, 7 bases remained unmatched. Per germline, CDR1 GTSNPN and CDR2 SVGIG (reference sequence). CDR3 region: CAWTAGGIPDTQYF. CDR3 DNA: TGTGCCTGGACTGCGGGAGGAATCCCAGATACGCAGTATTTT. The full variable domain, in which reference TRBV30 and TRBJ2-3 provide the parts outside the CDR3, is SQTIHQWPATLVQPVGSPLSLECTVEGTSNPNLYWYRQAAGRGLQLLFYSVGIGQISSEVPQNLSASRPQDRQFILSSKKLLLSDSGFYLCAWTAGGIPDTQYFGPGTRLTVL.

V usage is TRBV20-1 and J usage is TRBJ2-2; D remains unclear. The germline V gene encodes CDR1 DFQATT and CDR2 SNEGSKA (reference sequence). This CDR3 is built from 14 residues. V was trimmed by 0 bases and J by 7 bases, leaving 12 bases between them. CDR3 coding DNA: TGCAGTGCTAGAGATACGACTTGGGGCGGGGAGCTGTTTTTT. Amino acid sequence: CSARDTTWGGELFF.

This clonotype occurred a few times. CDR3 sequence reads: CASSLAGDNEQFF. The CDR3 DNA follows: TGTGCCAGCAGTTTAGCTGGTGACAATGAGCAGTTCTTC. The chain joins TRBV12-3 or TRBV12-4 to TRBJ2-1; D not resolved. The CDR3 spans 13 residues. V shed 0 bases and J shed 5 bases, with 5 bases lying between them.

The chain employs TRBV19 and TRBJ2-2; D is unclear. Trimming stripped 1 base from V and 0 bases from J, with 6 bases between. Germline loops: CDR1 LNHDA, CDR2 SQIVND (reference sequence). The length of the CDR3 is 15 residues. Written as DNA, the CDR3 is TGTGCCAGTAGTATAGCCAGTGCGAACACCGGGGAGCTGTTTTTT. This encodes CASSIASANTGELFF.

This chain uses TRBV2 with TRBJ1-6; D ambiguous. V was pared by 3 bases and J by 7 bases, with 25 bases between. Germline V gene lookup returns CDR1 SNHLY and CDR2 FYNNEI. The CDR3 runs to 19 residues. In DNA form, the CDR3 reads TGTGCCAGCAGTGACACGCAGGTTATGGTCCAGAAATTCAATTCACCCCTCCACTTT. Translation: CASSDTQVMVQKFNSPLHF.

This chain connects TRBV29-1 to TRBJ2-3; no clear D gene. The CDR3 is 11 amino acids. Between the trimmed V and J ends, which lost 6 bases and 6 bases, there was a span of 10 bases. Germline V gene sequence: CDR1 SQVTM, CDR2 ANQGSEA. The CDR3 region is CSVLTVDTQYF. The CDR3 DNA follows: TGCAGCGTATTGACCGTGGATACGCAGTATTTT.

On this clonotype: Germline is not matched at one junction end, which may reflect a read error. This chain links TRBV6-5 with TRBJ2-1, with D perhaps matching TRBD2 (6 bases). CDR3 length: 16 residues. Germline-derived CDR1 and CDR2 are MNHEY and SVGAGI. This chain's CDR3 is CDSRTLTSRTGNEQFF. CDR3 DNA: TGTGACAGCAGGACCCTTACTAGCCGGACCGGGAATGAGCAGTTCTTC.

This clonotype was counted only a few times. This chain joins TRBV6-2 or TRBV6-3 and TRBJ1-1; TRBD1 is a possible D gene (5 bases). CDR3 length: 18 amino acids. Germline CDR1 is MNHEY and CDR2 is SVGEGT. Trimming took 2 bases from V and 0 from J, leaving 19 bases between them. The CDR3 is CASSYLGTAGGLNTEAFF. For the CDR3, the DNA is TGTGCCAGCAGTTACCTGGGGACGGCGGGGGGACTGAACACTGAAGCTTTCTTT.

This chain connects TRBV6-6 to TRBJ2-7; weak D call: TRBD2 (6 bases). Germline V gives CDR1 MNHNY, CDR2 SVGAGI (reference sequence). The V end was cut by 7 bases, the J end by 7 bases, with 11 bases between. The CDR3 runs 11 residues. CDR3 residues: CASTQGGEQYV. CDR3 in DNA: TGTGCCAGCACCCAAGGAGGGGAGCAGTACGTC.

The chain's CDR3 is CASSAQGLAGEFADTQYF. DNA for the CDR3: TGTGCCAGCAGTGCCCAAGGACTAGCGGGAGAGTTTGCAGATACGCAGTATTTT. The J gene is TRBJ2-3, the V gene TRBV25-1; TRBD2 matches 13 bases. The V segment lost 4 bases and the J segment 4 bases; nucleotides outside the gene matches: 11. Germline-derived CDR1 and CDR2 are MGHDK and SYGVNS. The CDR3 totals 18 residues.

The rearrangement links TRBV6-5 to TRBJ2-1; 12 bases map to TRBD2. This CDR3 is built from 15 residues. V lost 5 bases to trimming and J lost 7 bases; unmatched junction nucleotides: 6. The germline V gene encodes CDR1 MNHEY and CDR2 SVGAGI. CDR3 nucleotides: TGTGCCAGCAGTGGACTAGCGGGACTTTTGAATGAGCAGTTCTTC. Its protein product is CASSGLAGLLNEQFF.

This clonotype was seen repeatedly, ten times or more. The rearrangement links TRBV5-1 to TRBJ1-1; D might be TRBD1 (6 bases). The V gene's germline CDR1 is SGHRS and CDR2 YFSETQ. V was cut by 4 bases and J by 4 bases, with 17 bases left in between. This CDR3 is built from 15 residues. CDR3 bases: TGCGCCAGCAGCCCCCTCGGGGGGCGGACCACTGAAGCTTTCTTT. Protein: CASSPLGGRTTEAFF. Combining the CDR3 with reference TRBV5-1 and TRBJ1-1 gives the whole variable domain KAGVTQTPRYLIKTRGQQVTLSCSPISGHRSVSWYQQTPGQGLQFLFEYFSETQRNKGNFPGRFSGRQFSNSRSEMNVSTLELGDSALYLCASSPLGGRTTEAFFGQGTRLTVV.

This clonotype has only a few counts. The CDR3: CASSYSGTDDLETQYF. In nucleotides, the CDR3 is TGTGCCAGCAGTTACTCCGGGACAGATGACCTGGAGACCCAGTACTTC. The chain couples TRBV6-2 or TRBV6-3 to TRBJ2-5; 7 nucleotides agree with TRBD1. Germline V gene data show CDR1 as MNHEY and CDR2 as SVGEGT. The CDR3 is 16 amino acids. Germline trimming cut 0 bases from V and 5 bases from J; bases unmatched to any gene: 9.

V gene TRBV6-5 combines with J gene TRBJ2-1; D is unresolved. CDR1 and CDR2 (germline): MNHEY, SVGAGI. V dropped 6 bases and J dropped 5 bases, with 5 bases sitting between them. The CDR3 is made up of 11 amino acids. The DNA of the CDR3 is TGTGCCAGCAGCCGAAACAATGAGCAGTTCTTC. Its translation: CASSRNNEQFF.

V gene TRBV7-2 combines with J gene TRBJ2-2, with 10 bases fitting TRBD2. Germline CDR1 reads SGHTA; CDR2 reads FQGNSA. V shed 7 bases, J shed 3 bases, and the junction held 11 bases outside the gene matches. The CDR3 extends over 17 amino acids. CDR3 bases: TGTGCCAGCACGCTCGGAGCGGGAGGGCCTTACACCGGGGAGCTGTTTTTT. It encodes CASTLGAGGPYTGELFF.